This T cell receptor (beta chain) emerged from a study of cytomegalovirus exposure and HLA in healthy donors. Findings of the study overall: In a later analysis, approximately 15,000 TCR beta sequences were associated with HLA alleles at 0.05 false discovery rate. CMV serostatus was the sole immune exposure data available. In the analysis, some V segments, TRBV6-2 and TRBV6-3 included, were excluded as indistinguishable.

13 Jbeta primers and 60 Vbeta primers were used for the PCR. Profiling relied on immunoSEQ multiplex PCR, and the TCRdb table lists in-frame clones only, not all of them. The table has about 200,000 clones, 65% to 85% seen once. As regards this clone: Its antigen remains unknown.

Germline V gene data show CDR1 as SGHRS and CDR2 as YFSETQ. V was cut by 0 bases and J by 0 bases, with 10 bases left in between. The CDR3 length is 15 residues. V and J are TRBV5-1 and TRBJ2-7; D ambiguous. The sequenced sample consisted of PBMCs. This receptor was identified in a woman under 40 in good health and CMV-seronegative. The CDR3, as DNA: TGCGCCAGCAGCTTGGTAACAGCCGGCTCCTACGAGCAGTACTTC. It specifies CASSLVTAGSYEQYF.